This is a list of T cell receptor beta chains from one sample in a study of shared clonotypes between healthy human individuals. The assay was immunoSEQ multiplex PCR, and TCRdb's table has in-frame clones only and misses some. The data show about 980,000 clones, with about 80% seen just once and roughly 1.5% held by the top ten. Sequencing was done on a sample of memory CD4+ T cells sorted from blood. These TCRs come from a man between 18 and 35 years old in good health. The CDR3 runs from the conserved cysteine through the conserved F or W. Fields, in order: J gene, D gene, V gene, CDR3 protein. A D gene is named only where the DNA matches it firmly.

j_gene: TRBJ2-3; d_gene: TRBD1; v_gene: TRBV7-2; CDR3aa: CASKRGTGDTDTQYF
j_gene: TRBJ1-2; d_gene: TRBD1; v_gene: TRBV6-5; CDR3aa: CASSTLQGNYGYTF
j_gene: TRBJ1-3; d_gene: .; v_gene: TRBV19; CDR3aa: CASSIGGNTIYF
j_gene: TRBJ2-7; d_gene: .; v_gene: TRBV27; CDR3aa: CASSLKPGYYEQYF
j_gene: TRBJ2-1; d_gene: TRBD2; v_gene: TRBV6-1; CDR3aa: CASSELAGMYNEQFF
j_gene: TRBJ2-7; d_gene: .; v_gene: TRBV5-4; CDR3aa: CASSFSEAYEQYF
j_gene: TRBJ2-3; d_gene: TRBD2; v_gene: TRBV6-6; CDR3aa: CASSRLAGGLNTQYF
j_gene: TRBJ2-3; d_gene: .; v_gene: TRBV6-1; CDR3aa: CASSGTRLGSTDTQYF
j_gene: TRBJ2-7; d_gene: TRBD2; v_gene: TRBV10-1; CDR3aa: CASSESPSGGASEQYF
j_gene: TRBJ2-5; d_gene: .; v_gene: TRBV2; CDR3aa: CASTPHETQYF
j_gene: TRBJ2-4; d_gene: TRBD1; v_gene: TRBV6-5; CDR3aa: CASRPTGQGGIQYF